This T cell receptor (beta chain) was recorded in a study of control samples from healthy donors and cancer patients. TCRdb's table, derived via immunoSEQ multiplex PCR, lists solely in-frame clones and lacks some. The sample holds 150,000 or so clones; approximately 90% are singletons and the top ten take approximately 0.7%. The specimen was blood. The receptor's source is a woman younger than 45 in good health.

The CDR3 region is CASSDENRGADTQYF. DNA of the CDR3: TGTGCCAGCAGTGATGAGAACAGGGGTGCAGATACGCAGTATTTT. The chain is built from TRBV6-4 and TRBJ2-3; 7 bases are a match to TRBD1. CDR3 length equals 15 residues. CDR1 is MRHNA, CDR2 SNTAGT, per germline. J gave up 4 bases and V 3 bases, and 7 bases lay outside the gene matches.